These 28 T cell receptor beta chains were all obtained from the same sample, sequenced in a study of shared clonotypes between healthy human individuals. Naive CD8 isolation took CD45RO-negative cells positively selected for CCR7 and excluded terminally differentiated effector memory CD45RA+ cells. Assay used: immunoSEQ multiplex PCR; TCRdb lists only in-frame clones, some missing. The sample includes millions of clones, approximately 94% of them seen just once. Sequencing used naive CD8+ T cells sorted from blood. The source is a man between 18 and 29 years old in good health.

This clone was found once. J is TRBJ2-3 and V is TRBV4-1; D remains unclear. The V gene's germline CDR1 is MGHRA and CDR2 YSYEKL. This CDR3 spans 15 amino acids. Trimming removed 1 base at V and 2 bases at J, with 10 bases between. This CDR3 reads CASSQALRLTDTQYF. The CDR3 coding sequence is TGCGCCAGCAGCCAAGCACTGAGACTCACAGATACGCAGTATTTT.

Comments on this clone: Additional DNA sequences in this sample encode the identical CDR3. The chain carries TRBV4-1 and TRBJ2-7; 8 nucleotides match TRBD1. V trimming: 4 bases; J trimming: 4 bases; junction bases outside the gene matches: 3. This CDR3 has 13 amino acids. Germline CDR1 MGHRA, CDR2 YSYEKL. CDR3 sequence (DNA): TGCGCCAGCAGCCTTGGACAGGGTTACGAGCAGTACTTC. It is translated as CASSLGQGYEQYF.

This clone was found once. The chain links TRBV7-6 to TRBJ1-1; D ambiguous. V dropped 0 bases and J dropped 4 bases, with 6 bases sitting between them. This CDR3 is 13 amino acids long. Germline V gene sequence: CDR1 SGHVS, CDR2 FNYEAQ. The CDR3 nucleotides are TGTGCCAGCAGCTTAGCGGAAAGCACTGAAGCTTTCTTT. This encodes CASSLAESTEAFF.

About this clone: Other DNA variants within this sample encode the same CDR3. The rearrangement joins TRBV4-1 to TRBJ1-5; D gene unclear. The CDR3 loop spans 13 amino acids. Germline CDR1 and CDR2: MGHRA and YSYEKL. Between the trimmed V and J ends, which lost 0 bases and 4 bases, there was a span of 4 bases. The CDR3 is CASSQDLNQPQHF. Here the CDR3 DNA reads TGCGCCAGCAGCCAAGATCTTAATCAGCCCCAGCATTTT.

This chain connects TRBV11-2 to TRBJ2-1, with 9 bases aligning to TRBD1. CDR1 and CDR2 from the germline V gene are SGHAT and FQNNGV. V was clipped by 5 bases and J by 4 bases; unmatched bases: 6. This CDR3 is 15 amino acids long. The CDR3 bases are TGTGCCAGCAGCCCTCCAGGACAGGGGTACAATGAGCAGTTCTTC. This translates into CASSPPGQGYNEQFF.

The CDR3 loop is CASSYMADEQFF. The CDR3 bases are TGTGCCAGCAGTTACATGGCAGATGAGCAGTTCTTC. The chain couples TRBV6-6 to TRBJ2-1, with D hard to call. Germline V gives CDR1 MNHNY, CDR2 SVGAGI (reference sequence). Trimming left V 2 bases short and J 8 bases short, with 7 bases between. This CDR3 is 12 amino acids long.

V is TRBV7-8 and J is TRBJ2-7, with unresolved D. V lost 5 bases and J 2 bases, leaving 10 bases between the germline ends. The CDR3 is made up of 13 amino acids. Germline CDR1 is SGHVS and CDR2 is FQNEAQ. CDR3 residues: CASSDQLAYEQYF. CDR3 nucleotide sequence: TGTGCCAGCAGCGACCAATTAGCCTACGAGCAGTACTTC.

The chain has TRBV4-3 and TRBJ2-7, with 8 nucleotides matching TRBD2. Losses at the gene ends were 0 bases for V and 2 bases for J; bases not matched to a gene: 3. The CDR3 loop spans 15 amino acids. From germline, CDR1 is LGHNA and CDR2 YSLEER. In nucleotides, the CDR3 is TGCGCCAGCAGCCAAGAGACTAGCGATACCTACGAGCAGTACTTC. It is translated as CASSQETSDTYEQYF.

The rearrangement joins TRBV7-9 to TRBJ1-2; D gene ambiguous. Germline V gene lookup returns CDR1 SEHNR and CDR2 FQNEAQ (reference sequence). The V end lost 8 bases, the J end lost 3 bases, and 10 bases lay between the germline ends. The CDR3 sequence is 12 residues long. The CDR3 region is CASFKDDYGYTF. The DNA of the CDR3 is TGTGCCAGCTTTAAGGACGACTATGGCTACACCTTC. Full variable domain (remainder filled in from reference TRBV7-9 and TRBJ1-2): DTGVSQNPRHKITKRGQNVTFRCDPISEHNRLYWYRQTLGQGPEFLTYFQNEAQLEKSRLLSDRFSAERPKGSFSTLEIQRTEQGDSAMYLCASFKDDYGYTFGSGTRLTVV.

The J gene is TRBJ2-7, the V gene TRBV4-3; 11 bases match TRBD2. The V gene's germline CDR1 is LGHNA and CDR2 YSLEER. V lost 4 bases to trimming and J lost 5 bases; unmatched junction nucleotides: 10. The CDR3 is 16 amino acids. The CDR3 reads CASSPVLAGESDEQYF. For the CDR3, the DNA is TGCGCCAGCAGCCCCGTACTAGCGGGAGAATCCGACGAGCAGTACTTC.

The chain is built from TRBV6-1 and TRBJ2-1; possibly TRBD1 for D (5 bases). CDR3 length: 15 amino acids. The V and J ends lost 4 bases and 5 bases respectively, with 15 bases between them. The germline V gene encodes CDR1 MNHNS and CDR2 SASEGT. The CDR3 here is CASSATVYGDNEQFF. CDR3 DNA: TGTGCCAGCAGTGCGACAGTATACGGTGACAATGAGCAGTTCTTC.

The chain joins TRBV10-2 to TRBJ2-7; D may be TRBD2 (5 bases). The CDR3 sequence is 14 residues long. CDR1 WSHSY and CDR2 SAAADI come from the germline V gene. The germline V and J ends were trimmed by 2 bases and 3 bases, with 11 bases remaining between them. CDR3 loop: CASSEGGPYYEQYF. CDR3 nucleotide sequence: TGCGCCAGCAGTGAGGGAGGCCCCTACTACGAGCAGTACTTC.

The gene calls are TRBV6-1 and TRBJ2-5, with 7 bases aligning to TRBD1. Germline V CDR1 and CDR2: MNHNS, SASEGT. Trimming took 3 bases from V and 5 from J; bases not matched to a gene: 12. This CDR3 is 16 amino acids long. CDR3 sequence reads: CASSDTTDRAHETQYF. The CDR3 nucleotides read TGTGCCAGCAGTGATACTACCGACAGGGCGCATGAGACCCAGTACTTC.

V is TRBV7-9 and J is TRBJ2-1; 8 positions match TRBD2. Germline CDR1 is SEHNR and CDR2 is FQNEAQ (reference sequence). The CDR3 consists of 14 residues. V shed 3 bases and J 12 bases; nucleotides not matched to a gene: 10. The CDR3 DNA is TGTGCCAGCAGCTTCCTCTACGGGAGGGAGGGGCAGTTCTTC. Residues: CASSFLYGREGQFF.

The CDR3: CASTRGHEQYF. CDR3 DNA sequence: TGTGCCAGCACGAGAGGGCACGAGCAGTACTTC. The J gene is TRBJ2-7, the V gene TRBV2; weak D call: TRBD2 (5 bases). Germline CDR1 and CDR2: SNHLY and FYNNEI. The V gene lost 7 bases and the J gene lost 5 bases, with 9 bases spanning the gap. The CDR3 consists of 11 residues.

J is TRBJ2-5 and V is TRBV4-3; 8 bases align to TRBD2. V trimming: 0 bases; J trimming: 5 bases; junction bases outside the gene matches: 8. CDR1 LGHNA and CDR2 YSLEER come from the germline V gene. The CDR3 loop spans 16 amino acids. Written as DNA, the CDR3 is TGCGCCAGCAGCCAAGATCAGGCGGGAGGCTGGGAGACCCAGTACTTC. This gives the protein CASSQDQAGGWETQYF.

The J gene is TRBJ2-7, the V gene TRBV5-6, with D maybe TRBD1 (7 bases). The CDR3 extends over 13 amino acids. Trimming removed 4 bases from V and 2 bases from J, with 10 bases in between. Germline loops: CDR1 SGHDT, CDR2 YYEEEE. In nucleotides, the CDR3 is TGTGCCAGCAGCGCGGGACAGACCTACGAGCAGTACTTC. Translating it yields CASSAGQTYEQYF.

The chain employs TRBV6-6 and TRBJ1-1; D call uncertain. This CDR3 spans 16 amino acids. V was cut by 2 bases and J by 1 base, with 14 bases left in between. The V gene's germline CDR1 is MNHNY and CDR2 SVGAGI (reference sequence). The DNA for the CDR3 is TGTGCCAGCAGTTACCCGATGGCAGGATCGAACACTGAAGCTTTCTTT. Translation: CASSYPMAGSNTEAFF.

The V call is TRBV14, the J call TRBJ1-6; 9 bases agree with TRBD1. The CDR3 runs 13 residues. J gave up 11 bases and V 8 bases, and 7 bases lay outside the gene matches. In germline, CDR1 is SGHDN, CDR2 FVKESK. In DNA form, the CDR3 reads TGTGCCAGCCGCCTAGGACAGGGGACACCCCTCCACTTT. This gives the protein CASRLGQGTPLHF.

CDR3 sequence reads: CASSRVGLAGYEQYF. CDR3 nucleotides: TGTGCCAGCAGCCGCGTGGGACTAGCAGGCTACGAGCAGTACTTC. The rearrangement links TRBV6-6 to TRBJ2-7, with TRBD2 identical over 9 bases. Germline-derived CDR1 and CDR2 are MNHNY and SVGAGI (reference sequence). J lost 3 bases, V lost 6 bases, and 9 bases had no gene match. The CDR3 length is 15 residues.

The rearrangement joins TRBV28 to TRBJ2-1, with 12 bases that match TRBD2. The germline V gene has CDR1 MDHEN and CDR2 SYDVKM. The CDR3 covers 16 residues. The J segment lost 3 bases and the V segment lost 4 bases, leaving 4 bases of the junction unmatched. The CDR3 nucleotides are TGTGCCAGCAGTTCAGCGACTAGCGGGGGCTACAATGAGCAGTTCTTC. Residues: CASSSATSGGYNEQFF.

The chain carries TRBV7-8 and TRBJ2-2, with unresolved D. The CDR3 spans 15 residues. Germline assignment: CDR1 SGHVS and CDR2 FQNEAQ. V was trimmed by 1 base and J by 13 bases, leaving 19 bases between them. The CDR3 DNA reads as TGTGCCAGCAGCTTAGTGGACGGGTCCTTTTCGGGGCTGTTTTTT. As protein: CASSLVDGSFSGLFF.

The CDR3, as DNA: TGCGCCAGCAGCCAATTTCCGCACTTTCAAGAGGAACAGGGGGCGAATGGCTACACCTTC. Translating gives CASSQFPHFQEEQGANGYTF. The genes are TRBV4-3 and TRBJ1-2; 9 bases are a match to TRBD1. The CDR3 sequence is 20 residues long. The junction had 22 bases not matched to a gene; V was cut back by 2 bases and J by 6 bases. Germline-derived CDR1 and CDR2 are LGHNA and YSLEER.

The DNA for the CDR3 is TGTGCCAGCAGCTCCCCGGGGCCGAATTCACCCCTCCACTTT. Translation gives CASSSPGPNSPLHF. The chain has TRBV7-6 and TRBJ1-6, with a weak D call TRBD1 (5 bases). There are 14 residues in the CDR3. Germline values: CDR1 SGHVS, CDR2 FNYEAQ. V shed 4 bases and J shed 7 bases, with 11 bases lying between them.

The chain is built from TRBV19 and TRBJ2-1; 7 nucleotides match TRBD2. The CDR3 loop spans 14 amino acids. Germline loops: CDR1 LNHDA, CDR2 SQIVND (reference sequence). V shed 5 bases, J shed 7 bases, and the junction held 8 bases outside the gene matches. The CDR3 protein is CASSVGEGLNEQFF. The CDR3 nucleotides are TGTGCCAGTAGTGTGGGGGAGGGCCTAAATGAGCAGTTCTTC.

This chain uses TRBV5-4 with TRBJ1-5; D is perhaps TRBD1 (5 bases). Germline V gene data show CDR1 as SGHNT and CDR2 as YYREEE (reference sequence). With 3 bases removed from V and 6 bases from J, the gap between germline ends came to 10 bases. CDR3 length equals 13 residues. CDR3 nucleotides: TGTGCCAGCAGCTCTGGCACAGGTCAGCCCCAGCATTTT. This translates into CASSSGTGQPQHF. The full variable domain, its missing parts supplied by reference TRBV5-4 and TRBJ1-5, is ETGVTQSPTHLIKTRGQQVTLRCSSQSGHNTVSWYQQALGQGPQFIFQYYREEENGRGNFPPRFSGLQFPNYSSELNVNALELDDSALYLCASSSGTGQPQHFGDGTRLSIL.

The rearrangement links TRBV28 to TRBJ2-1, with 10 bases fitting TRBD1. V lost 5 bases, J lost 1 base, and 2 bases stayed unmatched. The CDR3 runs 15 residues. Per germline, CDR1 MDHEN and CDR2 SYDVKM. The chain's CDR3 is CASSRDRGSYNEQFF. The CDR3 region has the DNA TGTGCCAGCAGTAGGGACAGGGGATCCTACAATGAGCAGTTCTTC.

This chain links TRBV6-1 with TRBJ2-5, with a possible D match to TRBD1 (6 bases). The CDR3 totals 12 residues. The germline CDR1 and CDR2 sequences are MNHNS and SASEGT. The V end was cut by 2 bases, the J end by 10 bases, with 11 bases between. CDR3 in amino acids: CASSEIQGGQYF. In DNA form, the CDR3 reads TGTGCCAGCAGTGAAATCCAAGGGGGCCAGTACTTC.